This TCR beta chain is from a study of shared clonotypes between healthy human individuals. Germline CDR1 GTSNPN, CDR2 SVGIG (reference sequence). The length of the CDR3 is 15 residues. The trim removed 5 bases at V and 11 bases at J, leaving 14 bases unmatched. The assay was immunoSEQ multiplex PCR, and TCRdb's table has in-frame clones only and misses some. Seen here are fewer than 2.5 million clones, approximately 93% observed once, and the top ten hold approximately 0.36%. What was sequenced was naive CD4+ T cells from PBMCs. The subset is: CD45RA+ positively selected. This TCR came from a man between 18 and 29 years old in good health. Some clones in this sample may be carry-over from other donors' samples. The V and J genes are TRBV30 and TRBJ2-3, with TRBD2 identical over 12 bases. As DNA, the CDR3 is TGTGCCTGGGGCAGACTAGCGGGAGACCGTTTGGGGCAGTATTTT. Translated: CAWGRLAGDRLGQYF.